The clone carrying this T cell receptor beta chain was seen only once. The source of the sample is a study of blood T cell repertoires in COVID-19. Repertoires were generated with immunoSEQ multiplex PCR, while TCRdb's copy carries only in-frame clones and drops some. Here the sample spans some 200,000 clones, over 75% being singletons. V was cut by 2 bases and J by 7 bases, with 6 bases left in between. Germline CDR1 reads SGHNT; CDR2 reads YENEEA. The CDR3 is 12 residues long. Residents of about two dozen US areas, aged about 18 to 100 years, made up the participants. Cohort allocation depended upon clinical history that participants reported.

V is TRBV11-3 and J is TRBJ1-3; weak D call: TRBD1 (6 bases). The sequence came from a woman in her late teens or twenties in a cohort exposed to, infected with or recovered from COVID-19 (not recorded which). The sample taken for sequencing was PBMCs or T cells enriched from blood (not recorded which). The CDR3 protein is CASSLQGNTIYF. CDR3 nucleotides: TGTGCCAGCAGCTTACAGGGGAACACCATATATTTT. Looking up the rest from reference TRBV11-3 and TRBJ1-3 gives the full variable domain: EAGVVQSPRYKIIEKKQPVAFWCNPISGHNTLYWYLQNLGQGPELLIRYENEEAVDDSQLPKDRFSAERLKGVDSTLKIQPAELGDSAVYLCASSLQGNTIYFGEGSWLTVV.